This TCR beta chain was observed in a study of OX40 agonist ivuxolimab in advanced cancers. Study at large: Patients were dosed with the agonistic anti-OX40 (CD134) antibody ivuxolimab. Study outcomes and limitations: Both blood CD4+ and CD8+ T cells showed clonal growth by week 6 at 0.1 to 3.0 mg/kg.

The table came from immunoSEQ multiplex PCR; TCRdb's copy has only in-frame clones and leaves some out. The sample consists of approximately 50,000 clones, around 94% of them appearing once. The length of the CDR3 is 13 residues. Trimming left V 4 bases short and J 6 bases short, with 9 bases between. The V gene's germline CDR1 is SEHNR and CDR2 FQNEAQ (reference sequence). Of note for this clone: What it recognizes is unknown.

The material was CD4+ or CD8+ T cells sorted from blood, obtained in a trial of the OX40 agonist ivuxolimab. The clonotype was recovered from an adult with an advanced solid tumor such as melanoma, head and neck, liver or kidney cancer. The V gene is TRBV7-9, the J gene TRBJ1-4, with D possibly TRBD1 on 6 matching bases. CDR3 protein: CASSSDRDEKLFF. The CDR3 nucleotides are TGTGCCAGCAGCTCGGACAGAGATGAAAAACTGTTTTTT. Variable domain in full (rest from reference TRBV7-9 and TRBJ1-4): DTGVSQNPRHKITKRGQNVTFRCDPISEHNRLYWYRQTLGQGPEFLTYFQNEAQLEKSRLLSDRFSAERPKGSFSTLEIQRTEQGDSAMYLCASSSDRDEKLFFGSGTQLSVL.